This T cell receptor beta chain was sequenced for a study of blood T cell repertoires in COVID-19. Germline CDR1 and CDR2: SGHTA and FQGNSA. Trimming shortened V by 5 bases and J by 10 bases, and 9 bases separated the two germline ends. This CDR3 is 12 amino acids long. Produced via immunoSEQ multiplex PCR; TCRdb's table is partial and in-frame only. The sample holds roughly 170,000 clones, about 85% seen once. Seattle enrolled patients during active infection and tracked them longitudinally. The chain employs TRBV7-2 and TRBJ1-6; no clear D gene. The source is a woman aged 45-60 years with COVID-19, enrolled during active disease. Sequencing was done on a sample of peripheral blood. The CDR3 here is CASSPSRSPLHF. The CDR3 DNA sequence: TGTGCCAGCAGCCCCTCCAGATCACCCCTCCACTTT.